Reported below is one T cell receptor (beta chain). Sequencing used immunoSEQ multiplex PCR; TCRdb keeps in-frame clones, though not all of them. The data hold 400,000 to 500,000 clones, with roughly 90% observed a single time. This sample was taken from a study of blood T cell repertoires in COVID-19. Study as a whole: Nucleic acid was either cDNA or gDNA, and it came from T cells, B-cell-depleted T cells, or PBMCs.

Recruits, aged about 18 to 89 years, lived in some 25 US areas. Cohort placement rested on clinical history that participants reported themselves. Between the trimmed V and J ends, which lost 5 bases and 1 base, there was a span of 10 bases. The CDR3 extends over 14 amino acids. Per the germline V gene, CDR1 is KGHSH and CDR2 is LQKENI. The clonotype originates from a woman under 30 who had been exposed to COVID-19. The material sequenced was PBMCs or T cells enriched from blood (not recorded which). V is TRBV18 and J is TRBJ2-3; maybe TRBD2 (6 bases). The CDR3 sequence is CASSTLAGTDTQYF. CDR3 nucleotides: TGTGCCAGCTCAACCTTAGCGGGCACAGATACGCAGTATTTT.